This T cell receptor (beta chain) originates from a study of cytomegalovirus exposure and HLA in healthy donors. With 60 Vbeta and 13 Jbeta primers, the PCR was carried out. Repertoires were generated with immunoSEQ multiplex PCR, while TCRdb's copy carries only in-frame clones and drops some. The repertoire holds 150,000 or so clones, around 74% seen once, with 4.3% in the top ten. Overall study findings and caveats: Later analysis revealed greater clonal expansion in HLA-associated TCR beta chains than in equally common others. HLA-A and HLA-B allele assignments for most subjects were reportedly predicted accurately using TCR beta sequences. Earlier analysis yielded a pattern in which most TCR beta V segments were productive about 90% or about 30% of the time.

Germline V gene data show CDR1 as LNHDA and CDR2 as SQIVND (reference sequence). After removal of 4 bases from V and 3 bases from J, the junction contained 5 bases not matched to a gene. CDR3 length: 15 residues. Turning to this clone: Its antigen is currently unknown.

The rearrangement links TRBV19 to TRBJ1-3, with 8 bases identical to TRBD1. The TCR comes from a man younger than 35 in good health and CMV-seropositive. Sequencing used PBMCs. The CDR3 sequence is CASSTATGDGNTIYF. The CDR3 region has the DNA TGTGCCAGTAGTACCGCGACAGGGGATGGAAACACCATATATTTT.